Here is one T cell receptor beta chain with its context. These data are taken from a study of T cell changes during pregnancy in multiple sclerosis. Measured with immunoSEQ multiplex PCR; TCRdb has only the in-frame clones, and not every one. Among roughly 93,000 clones, about 91% were seen once, and the ten largest hold roughly 0.91%. V was pared by 5 bases and J by 1 base, with 9 bases between. This CDR3 spans 14 amino acids. Germline-derived CDR1 and CDR2 are SQVTM and ANQGSEA. This chain connects TRBV29-1 to TRBJ2-6, with a weak D call TRBD1 (5 bases). This clonotype originated in a female donor with multiple sclerosis, enrolled in a pregnancy study. The sequences come from peripheral blood, collected before pregnancy. The CDR3 reads CSVRTPSGANVLTF. CDR3 coding DNA: TGCAGCGTTAGGACACCTTCTGGGGCCAACGTCCTGACTTTC.